The next 16 T cell receptor beta chains were all read from a single sample in a study of T cell responses to AZD1222 COVID-19 vaccine. Measured with immunoSEQ multiplex PCR; TCRdb has only the in-frame clones, and not every one. This table holds over 100,000 clones, 87% found once. The material was peripheral blood, obtained on day 0 of AZD1222 vaccination. These receptors came from an adult in good health.

In its sample, this clone was seen a few times. The V gene is TRBV18, the J gene TRBJ2-1; D possibly corresponds to TRBD1 (6 bases). V was cut by 0 bases and J by 2 bases, with 14 bases left in between. The CDR3 loop spans 17 amino acids. The germline V gene has CDR1 KGHSH and CDR2 LQKENI. The CDR3 is CASSPPNQAGAYNEQFF. DNA of the CDR3: TGTGCCAGCTCACCACCGAATCAAGCAGGGGCCTACAATGAGCAGTTCTTC. Complete variable domain (other parts from reference TRBV18 and TRBJ2-1): NAGVMQNPRHLVRRRGQEARLRCSPMKGHSHVYWYRQLPEEGLKFMVYLQKENIIDESGMPKERFSAEFPKEGPSILRIQQVVRGDSAAYFCASSPPNQAGAYNEQFFGPGTRLTVL.

The chain joins TRBV6-5 to TRBJ1-4; unclear D gene. Germline V gene sequence: CDR1 MNHEY, CDR2 SVGAGI. V was trimmed by 3 bases and J by 9 bases, leaving 17 bases between them. The CDR3 runs to 15 residues. Here the CDR3 DNA reads TGTGCCAGCAGTTATGATCGAAACGGCTACCAAAAACTGTTTTTT. This translates into CASSYDRNGYQKLFF.

The V gene is TRBV18, the J gene TRBJ1-4; D not resolved. CDR1 KGHSH and CDR2 LQKENI come from the germline V gene. This CDR3 is built from 15 residues. Trimming shortened V by 5 bases and J by 2 bases, and 12 bases separated the two germline ends. The CDR3 DNA reads as TGTGCCAGCTCAGCAATTTTCCCCACTAATGAAAAACTGTTTTTT. Residues: CASSAIFPTNEKLFF.

The V gene is TRBV5-1, the J gene TRBJ1-4, with D possibly matching TRBD1 (5 bases). V dropped 0 bases and J dropped 7 bases, with 10 bases sitting between them. The CDR3 is made up of 14 amino acids. Per germline, CDR1 SGHRS and CDR2 YFSETQ. This CDR3 is CASSLAQGREKLFF. DNA of the CDR3: TGCGCCAGCAGCTTGGCGCAGGGCCGTGAAAAACTGTTTTTT.

This chain uses TRBV7-2 with TRBJ2-7; 8 bases line up with TRBD2. CDR3 length: 16 residues. Germline CDR1 SGHTA, CDR2 FQGNSA. The ends lost 1 base at V and 2 bases at J; junction bases unmatched: 7. Here the CDR3 DNA reads TGTGCCAGCAGCTTAGTGGTCGGGAGGGCCACCTACGAGCAGTACTTC. The encoded protein is CASSLVVGRATYEQYF.

This chain joins TRBV14 and TRBJ2-4; TRBD2 matches at 10 bases. This CDR3 comprises 18 residues. Germline V gene lookup returns CDR1 SGHDN and CDR2 FVKESK. V dropped 4 bases and J dropped 0; count of bases not matched to a gene: 9. Written as DNA, the CDR3 is TGTGCCAGCAGCCTCGGTCTAGCGGGAGCGTTAGCCAAAAACATTCAGTACTTC. Amino acid sequence: CASSLGLAGALAKNIQYF.

The chain has TRBV2 and TRBJ1-3; D is possibly TRBD1 (6 bases). Germline CDR1 is SNHLY and CDR2 is FYNNEI. The CDR3 has 15 amino acids. Trimming removed 6 bases at V and 0 bases at J, with 12 bases between. CDR3 DNA sequence: TGTGCCAGCAGCCGCGACAGGTTCTCTGGAAACACCATATATTTT. This codes for CASSRDRFSGNTIYF.

The chain is built from TRBV7-2 and TRBJ2-7; TRBD1 matches 9 bases. Germline values: CDR1 SGHTA, CDR2 FQGNSA. Trimming took 5 bases from V and 3 from J; bases not matched to a gene: 8. CDR3 length equals 15 residues. The CDR3 protein is CASSASGQGGYEQYF. As DNA, the CDR3 is TGTGCCAGCAGCGCTTCGGGACAGGGAGGCTACGAGCAGTACTTC. The full variable domain, with the rest looked up from reference TRBV7-2 and TRBJ2-7, is GAGVSQSPSNKVTEKGKDVELRCDPISGHTALYWYRQSLGQGLEFLIYFQGNSAPDKSGLPSDRFSAERTGGSVSTLTIQRTQQEDSAVYLCASSASGQGGYEQYFGPGTRLTVT.

The table lists this clone with a count of one. J is TRBJ2-3 and V is TRBV7-3; 9 positions agree with TRBD1. CDR3 size: 15 residues. CDR1 SGHTA and CDR2 FQGTGA come from the germline V gene. V was pared by 1 base and J by 6 bases, with 5 bases of the junction left unmatched. The CDR3 here is CASSLMGQGGDTQYF. The CDR3 coding sequence is TGTGCCAGCAGCTTAATGGGACAGGGAGGGGATACGCAGTATTTT.

This rearrangement joins TRBV4-1 to TRBJ1-1; 8 bases are shared with TRBD1. Germline V gene lookup returns CDR1 MGHRA and CDR2 YSYEKL. J was trimmed by 0 bases and V by 7 bases; bases with no gene match: 4. The length of the CDR3 is 14 residues. The CDR3: CASTQGQVNTEAFF. Written as DNA, the CDR3 is TGCGCCAGCACCCAGGGACAGGTGAACACTGAAGCTTTCTTT.

The J gene is TRBJ1-2, the V gene TRBV5-1, with D unresolved. CDR1 is SGHRS, CDR2 YFSETQ, per germline. The CDR3 has 15 residues. The V gene lost 0 bases and the J gene lost 6 bases, with 15 bases spanning the gap. This chain's CDR3 is CASSLEYPDSNGYTF. The CDR3 region has the DNA TGCGCCAGCAGCTTGGAATACCCTGACTCCAATGGCTACACCTTC. The whole variable domain, filled in from reference TRBV5-1 and TRBJ1-2, reads KAGVTQTPRYLIKTRGQQVTLSCSPISGHRSVSWYQQTPGQGLQFLFEYFSETQRNKGNFPGRFSGRQFSNSRSEMNVSTLELGDSALYLCASSLEYPDSNGYTFGSGTRLTVV.

The chain recombines TRBV10-3 with TRBJ2-3; the D is unclear. The CDR3 runs to 13 residues. Looked up from germline, CDR1 is ENHRY and CDR2 is SYGVKD. V was clipped by 2 bases and J by 1 base, with 4 bases between them. The CDR3 spells CAISEEGTDTQYF. For the CDR3, the DNA is TGTGCCATCAGTGAGGAAGGCACAGATACGCAGTATTTT.

This clone showed up just once. The CDR3 region is CASSPQAYEQYF. DNA of the CDR3: TGTGCCAGCTCACCACAAGCCTACGAGCAGTACTTC. The chain uses TRBV18 and TRBJ2-7; D is unresolved. Germline V gene sequence: CDR1 KGHSH, CDR2 LQKENI. The CDR3 sequence is 12 residues long. Between the trimmed V and J ends, which lost 1 base and 2 bases, there was a span of 3 bases.

The chain couples TRBV6-2 or TRBV6-3 to TRBJ2-5; 7 nucleotides line up with TRBD1. Germline values: CDR1 MNHEY, CDR2 SVGEGT. The CDR3 loop spans 16 amino acids. The V and J ends lost 1 base and 1 base, in that order; junction bases with no gene match: 6. The CDR3 DNA follows: TGTGCCAGCAGTTACTTTTCGACAGGGTTCCAAGAGACCCAGTACTTC. Its protein is CASSYFSTGFQETQYF.

A single count supports this clone. This chain joins TRBV30 and TRBJ1-1; TRBD1 matches at 7 bases. The CDR3 is 14 residues long. CDR1 and CDR2 from the germline V gene are GTSNPN and SVGIG (reference sequence). The V and J ends lost 2 bases and 1 base, in that order; junction bases with no gene match: 4. The CDR3 protein is CAWSKDRTNTEAFF. The CDR3 DNA is TGTGCCTGGAGTAAGGACAGGACGAACACTGAAGCTTTCTTT.

V is TRBV5-1 and J is TRBJ2-7; 15 bases agree with TRBD2. This CDR3 is built from 14 residues. V shed 3 bases, J shed 6 bases, and the junction held 1 base outside the gene matches. Looked up from germline, CDR1 is SGHRS and CDR2 is YFSETQ. The CDR3 loop reads CASSSGLAGGEQYF. Written as DNA, the CDR3 is TGCGCCAGCAGCTCGGGACTAGCGGGAGGCGAGCAGTACTTC.